This T cell receptor beta chain originates from a study of shared clonotypes between healthy human individuals. V was pared by 0 bases and J by 1 base, with 5 bases of the junction left unmatched. In germline, CDR1 is MNHEY, CDR2 SMNVEV (reference sequence). The CDR3 loop spans 16 amino acids. Deep was the level used in running the assay. Sequenced by immunoSEQ multiplex PCR; TCRdb stores in-frame clones only, minus some. The sample has over 300,000 clones; over 75% are singletons. This clone was observed a single time. Sequencing was done on a sample of memory CD8+ T cells sorted from blood. The sample's subset: CD45RO+ cells pooled with CCR7-negative TemRA cells. This TCR was sampled from a man between 18 and 29 years old in good health. The chain links TRBV27 to TRBJ2-7; 8 nucleotides line up with TRBD1. The CDR3: CASSLSPGGASYEQYF. In DNA, the CDR3 is TGTGCCAGCAGTTTATCTCCAGGGGGCGCATCCTACGAGCAGTACTTC.